Listed below are T cell receptor beta chains from one sample, sequenced in a study of OX40 agonist ivuxolimab in advanced cancers. Assay: immunoSEQ multiplex PCR; the TCRdb copy retains only in-frame clones and omits some. The data show some 70,000 clones, 70% to 90% seen once. The specimen comprised CD4+ or CD8+ T cells sorted from blood, sampled in a trial of the OX40 agonist ivuxolimab. These receptors were collected from an adult with an advanced solid tumor such as melanoma, head and neck, liver or kidney cancer. Each CDR3 is given without its conserved first and last residue. A clone size is listed for some rows: how often the clone was seen (once, few, many), or a class if it is expanded.

CDR3 protein: ASRVPGRSYGYT
clone size: -
V gene: TRBV28
CDR3 length: 12
J gene: TRBJ1-2

CDR3 protein: ASSLEGLGGYT
clone size: few
V gene: TRBV6-5
CDR3 length: 11
J gene: TRBJ1-2

CDR3 protein: ASRTHQDGSYEQY
clone size: -
V gene: TRBV19
CDR3 length: 13
J gene: TRBJ2-7

CDR3 protein: ASSLEGGAGNQPQH
clone size: -
V gene: TRBV7-3
CDR3 length: 14
J gene: TRBJ1-5

CDR3 protein: ASSQDGGGPRTDTQY
clone size: -
V gene: TRBV4-2
CDR3 length: 15
J gene: TRBJ2-3

CDR3 protein: ASSLGQDPRGETQY
clone size: -
V gene: TRBV7-9
CDR3 length: 14
J gene: TRBJ2-5

CDR3 protein: AISFFTQVLRAYEQY
clone size: few
V gene: TRBV10-3
CDR3 length: 15
J gene: TRBJ2-7

CDR3 protein: ASSVQGHEKLF
clone size: -
V gene: TRBV6-1
CDR3 length: 11
J gene: TRBJ1-4

CDR3 protein: ASSFGAGRADEQY
clone size: -
V gene: TRBV7-2
CDR3 length: 13
J gene: TRBJ2-7

CDR3 protein: ASSPGQARSFYGYT
clone size: -
V gene: TRBV4-3
CDR3 length: 14
J gene: TRBJ1-2

CDR3 protein: ASSVGAGQGSNSPLH
clone size: -
V gene: TRBV9
CDR3 length: 15
J gene: TRBJ1-6

CDR3 protein: ASSRSTSINTGELF
clone size: once
V gene: TRBV11-3
CDR3 length: 14
J gene: TRBJ2-2

CDR3 protein: ASREELVGTQY
clone size: once
V gene: TRBV2
CDR3 length: 11
J gene: TRBJ2-5

CDR3 protein: ASSDQGYTGELF
clone size: -
V gene: TRBV27
CDR3 length: 12
J gene: TRBJ2-2

CDR3 protein: ASSSQPGQLNEKLF
clone size: -
V gene: TRBV27
CDR3 length: 14
J gene: TRBJ1-4

CDR3 protein: ASSQDPVSSSYNSPLH
clone size: once
V gene: TRBV4-2
CDR3 length: 16
J gene: TRBJ1-6

CDR3 protein: ASSEGGVSGSYEQY
clone size: -
V gene: TRBV11-2
CDR3 length: 14
J gene: TRBJ2-7

CDR3 protein: ASSVHVGLNTDTQY
clone size: -
V gene: TRBV9
CDR3 length: 14
J gene: TRBJ2-3

CDR3 protein: ASIFQGGGYT
clone size: -
V gene: TRBV28
CDR3 length: 10
J gene: TRBJ1-2

CDR3 protein: ASTARGDTGELF
clone size: -
V gene: TRBV9
CDR3 length: 12
J gene: TRBJ2-2

CDR3 protein: ASSFLGVENQPQH
clone size: -
V gene: TRBV7-8
CDR3 length: 13
J gene: TRBJ1-5

CDR3 protein: ASSLWGARNTEAF
clone size: -
V gene: TRBV28
CDR3 length: 13
J gene: TRBJ1-1

CDR3 protein: ASSQEIGAGGPRRTKNIQY
clone size: -
V gene: TRBV4-3
CDR3 length: 19
J gene: TRBJ2-4

CDR3 protein: ASRHPWRGGTDTQY
clone size: -
V gene: TRBV19
CDR3 length: 14
J gene: TRBJ2-3

CDR3 protein: ASSFSGLRQY
clone size: -
V gene: TRBV27
CDR3 length: 10
J gene: TRBJ2-3

CDR3 protein: ASSQSDKGSSPLSSYEQY
clone size: few
V gene: TRBV16
CDR3 length: 18
J gene: TRBJ2-7

CDR3 protein: AWSYTGGTEAF
clone size: -
V gene: TRBV30
CDR3 length: 11
J gene: TRBJ1-1

CDR3 protein: ASSLQGFNTGELF
clone size: -
V gene: TRBV5-4
CDR3 length: 13
J gene: TRBJ2-2

CDR3 protein: ASSQIRTEAF
clone size: -
V gene: TRBV7-8
CDR3 length: 10
J gene: TRBJ1-1

CDR3 protein: ASSDPDRHIYTEAF
clone size: -
V gene: TRBV7-2
CDR3 length: 14
J gene: TRBJ1-1

CDR3 protein: ASSPLAGGDEQF
clone size: -
V gene: TRBV7-6
CDR3 length: 12
J gene: TRBJ2-1

CDR3 protein: ASSILAGGTDTQY
clone size: -
V gene: TRBV19
CDR3 length: 13
J gene: TRBJ2-3

CDR3 protein: ASSFSRDFYNEQF
clone size: -
V gene: TRBV7-2
CDR3 length: 13
J gene: TRBJ2-1

CDR3 protein: ASNPTKENQPQH
clone size: -
V gene: TRBV6-5
CDR3 length: 12
J gene: TRBJ1-5

CDR3 protein: ASSSKGQGAKSANQPQH
clone size: -
V gene: TRBV12-1
CDR3 length: 17
J gene: TRBJ1-5

CDR3 protein: AWSSAGGQPQH
clone size: few
V gene: TRBV30
CDR3 length: 11
J gene: TRBJ1-5

CDR3 protein: ASSTGNEQY
clone size: -
V gene: TRBV19
CDR3 length: 9
J gene: TRBJ2-7

CDR3 protein: ASARQSNQPQH
clone size: -
V gene: TRBV27
CDR3 length: 11
J gene: TRBJ1-5

CDR3 protein: SVEANVNTEAF
clone size: -
V gene: TRBV29-1
CDR3 length: 11
J gene: TRBJ1-1

CDR3 protein: ASNTRTGPNSPLH
clone size: once
V gene: TRBV27
CDR3 length: 13
J gene: TRBJ1-6

CDR3 protein: AWDYGRIGAYEQY
clone size: -
V gene: TRBV30
CDR3 length: 13
J gene: TRBJ2-7

CDR3 protein: ASSSTSTNEKLF
clone size: -
V gene: TRBV18
CDR3 length: 12
J gene: TRBJ1-4

CDR3 protein: ASSSNRETQY
clone size: -
V gene: TRBV7-9
CDR3 length: 10
J gene: TRBJ2-5

CDR3 protein: ASSLVGQGTSNYGYT
clone size: -
V gene: TRBV7-2
CDR3 length: 15
J gene: TRBJ1-2

CDR3 protein: SADGHGQF
clone size: once
V gene: TRBV20-1
CDR3 length: 8
J gene: TRBJ2-1

CDR3 protein: ASSSGQRYGYT
clone size: -
V gene: TRBV6-1
CDR3 length: 11
J gene: TRBJ1-2

CDR3 protein: ASRWDRVSYEQY
clone size: -
V gene: TRBV28
CDR3 length: 12
J gene: TRBJ2-7

CDR3 protein: ATENRLYSNQPQH
clone size: -
V gene: TRBV19
CDR3 length: 13
J gene: TRBJ1-5

CDR3 protein: ASSVRGDNNEQF
clone size: once
V gene: TRBV9
CDR3 length: 12
J gene: TRBJ2-1

CDR3 protein: ASSSWTSGGSEQF
clone size: -
V gene: TRBV28
CDR3 length: 13
J gene: TRBJ2-1